The 9 T cell receptor beta chains listed next were all sequenced from one sample in a study of CD8+CD57+ T cells in acquired aplastic anemia (dated by TCRdb to 2016 to 2019). The data were produced on an Illumina HiSeq 2000. Genomic DNA served as template for TCR beta VDJ combination and CDR3 sequence profiling. In-frame beta chains were kept once TCRdb had trimmed the public reads at Q25 with fastp and called clones with MiXCR. Each CDR3 protein gets just one entry, which takes the most common genes and DNA from the rows behind it. The sample data list 180,000 or so distinct CDR3 sequences, and roughly 50% of these were observed just once. The biggest ten clones account for about 1.7% of the sample. Expansion of CD8+CD57+ cells had been shown by flow cytometry in the patients chosen for sequencing. The sequenced sample was sorted CD4+, CD8+, or CD8+CD57+ T cells (not recorded which) from PBMCs. The receptors were sampled from a human donor with aplastic anemia.

The rearrangement uses TRBV6-5 and TRBJ2-5; D possibly corresponds to TRBD1 (7 bases). Trimming stripped 2 bases from V and 4 bases from J, with 11 bases between. CDR3 size: 14 residues. Germline CDR1 reads MNHEY; CDR2 reads SVGAGI. CDR3 nucleotide sequence: TGTGCCAGCAGTTACCAGGGGGGTGGAGAGACCCAGTACTTC. Its protein is CASSYQGGGETQYF.

In this sample, this clonotype turned up many times. This rearrangement joins TRBV12-3 or TRBV12-4 to TRBJ1-4; D is unresolved. The V end was cut by 3 bases, the J end by 6 bases, with 8 bases between. CDR3 size: 13 residues. Here the CDR3 DNA reads TGTGCCAGCAGTTTCCTTCATTATGAAAAACTGTTTTTT. Translating it yields CASSFLHYEKLFF.

V is TRBV5-1 and J is TRBJ2-7; 7 bases line up with TRBD1. V was clipped by 4 bases and J by 5 bases; unmatched bases: 6. The CDR3 consists of 13 residues. CDR1 and CDR2 (germline): SGHRS, YFSETQ. Written as DNA, the CDR3 is TGCGCCAGCAGCACCGGACAGGCGGACGAGCAGTACTTC. Residues: CASSTGQADEQYF.

In this sample, this clonotype turned up many times. J is TRBJ2-7 and V is TRBV11-2; 9 bases are a match to TRBD1. CDR3 size: 17 residues. J gave up 2 bases and V 4 bases, and 12 bases lay outside the gene matches. Germline V gene data show CDR1 as SGHAT and CDR2 as FQNNGV. This chain's CDR3 is CASSSSGTGLLAYEQYF. The CDR3 DNA sequence: TGTGCCAGCAGCTCCTCCGGGACAGGGCTTCTCGCCTACGAGCAGTACTTC.

V usage is TRBV6-1 and J usage is TRBJ2-1, with D perhaps assigned TRBD1 or TRBD2 (5 bases each). The CDR3 is 16 residues long. The germline V gene has CDR1 MNHNS and CDR2 SASEGT. Trimming shortened V by 4 bases and J by 3 bases, and 16 bases separated the two germline ends. The DNA for the CDR3 is TGTGCCAGCAGTGCTCGGGGCGCCTTTGGCTACAATGAGCAGTTCTTC. Residues: CASSARGAFGYNEQFF.

The sample holds a few counts of this clonotype. V usage is TRBV29-1 and J usage is TRBJ1-1; maybe TRBD1 (5 bases). There are 14 residues in the CDR3. V dropped 4 bases and J dropped 0 bases, with 12 bases sitting between them. Germline CDR1 and CDR2: SQVTM and ANQGSEA. CDR3 DNA: TGCAGCGTTGTAAGCGACAGCATGAACACTGAAGCTTTCTTT. Translation gives CSVVSDSMNTEAFF.

This clonotype was counted at least ten times. In DNA form, the CDR3 reads TGTGCCAGCAGTGTTAATCAACGGGAAAAACTGTTTTTT. It specifies CASSVNQREKLFF. The chain couples TRBV6-1 to TRBJ1-4; D uncertain. From germline, CDR1 is MNHNS and CDR2 SASEGT. The CDR3 length is 13 residues. V was trimmed by 4 bases and J by 8 bases, leaving 11 bases between them.

This clonotype occurred many times. The rearrangement links TRBV11-3 to TRBJ1-1; D is unclear. Germline V gene sequence: CDR1 SGHNT, CDR2 YENEEA. The CDR3 length is 14 residues. Deletions cut 1 base from V and 4 bases from J, with 10 bases between. The CDR3 DNA follows: TGTGCCAGCAGCTTAGGTCGGGATGGCACTGAAGCTTTCTTT. Translation: CASSLGRDGTEAFF.

As to this clonotype: A read error is possible here, since a much larger clone lies one base away. Because it lacks the conserved phenylalanine or tryptophan at the end, this CDR3 is likely a read error. The chain carries TRBV7-9 and TRBJ2-5, with 9 bases fitting TRBD2. J lost 5 bases, V lost 1 base, and 5 bases had no gene match. Germline values: CDR1 SEHNR, CDR2 FQNEAQ (reference sequence). The CDR3 length is 15 residues. The CDR3, as DNA: TGTGCCAGCAGCTTAGGAAGGCGGGGGGGCGAGACCCAGTACTCC. Translating it yields CASSLGRRGGETQYS.